The 9 T cell receptor beta chains reported below all come from one sample, sequenced in a study of cytomegalovirus exposure and HLA in healthy donors (dated by TCRdb to 2017 to 2019). The library was obtained by the immunoSEQ multiplex PCR assay. For the multiplex PCR, a mixture combining 60 forward primers for TCR Vbeta segments and 13 reverse primers for TCR Jbeta segments was used. In TCRdb, the immuneACCESS table is reduced to in-frame sequences with V and J assigned. These tables do not hold every clone; where another copy was compared, an unresolved V gene accounts for under half, and the others remain unexplained. The sample table lists 270,000 or so clones, around 90% of them with a count of one. Of the sample, 1.5% to 2% is held by the ten largest clones. The sample comprised PBMCs. The receptor source for this set is a girl aged 2 to 9 in good health and CMV-seronegative.

The chain employs TRBV12-2 and TRBJ2-5; TRBD2 is taken as the D call from the table, unchecked against the DNA. TRBV12-2 is a known pseudogene. The CDR3 extends over 11 amino acids. The CDR3 sequence: CASRFGETQYF. The CDR3 nucleotides read TGTGCAAGTCGCTTCGGGGAGACCCAGTACTTC.

This chain links TRBV7-9 with TRBJ1-1; D possibly corresponds to TRBD1 (5 bases). Germline loops: CDR1 SEHNR, CDR2 FQNEAQ (reference sequence). The CDR3 has 15 amino acids. V was shortened by 1 base and J by 1 base, with 10 bases between the two germline ends. CDR3 in amino acids: CASSLVLGANTEAFF. CDR3 coding DNA: TGTGCCAGCAGCTTAGTGCTTGGGGCGAACACTGAAGCTTTCTTT.

This sequence joins TRBV29-1 and TRBJ1-3; no clear D. The germline V and J ends were trimmed by 4 bases and 2 bases, with 9 bases remaining between them. This CDR3 has 13 amino acids. From germline, CDR1 is SQVTM and CDR2 ANQGSEA. The CDR3 protein is CSVVPFAGNTIYF. For the CDR3, the DNA is TGCAGCGTTGTCCCCTTCGCTGGAAACACCATATATTTT.

The chain employs TRBV7-8 and TRBJ1-5, with 7 bases aligning to TRBD1. In germline, CDR1 is SGHVS, CDR2 FQNEAQ. With V trimmed by 3 bases and J by 2 bases, 10 bases remained unmatched. The CDR3 has 17 amino acids. The CDR3 nucleotides read TGTGCCAGCAGCTTTGGGTGGAGGGGGCAAGGCAATCAGCCCCAGCATTTT. This codes for CASSFGWRGQGNQPQHF.

This chain uses TRBV19 with TRBJ1-1; TRBD1 agrees at 8 bases. Germline assignment: CDR1 LNHDA and CDR2 SQIVND (reference sequence). This CDR3 is 15 amino acids long. After removal of 5 bases from V and 5 bases from J, the junction contained 10 bases not matched to a gene. The CDR3 DNA sequence: TGTGCCAGTAGTTTATCCGGACAGGGAAGTACTGAAGCTTTCTTT. The encoded protein is CASSLSGQGSTEAFF.

The CDR3 nucleotides read TGTGCCAGTAGTATAGCCTTACAGGGCTACGAGCAGTACTTC. This codes for CASSIALQGYEQYF. The rearrangement uses TRBV19 and TRBJ2-7; a weak D match, TRBD1 (6 bases). Between the trimmed V and J ends, which lost 1 base and 3 bases, there was a span of 10 bases. The germline V gene has CDR1 LNHDA and CDR2 SQIVND (reference sequence). The CDR3 totals 14 residues. Together with reference TRBV19 and TRBJ2-7, the CDR3 gives the full variable domain: DGGITQSPKYLFRKEGQNVTLSCEQNLNHDAMYWYRQDPGQGLRLIYYSQIVNDFQKGDIAEGYSVSREKKESFPLTVTSAQKNPTAFYLCASSIALQGYEQYFGPGTRLTVT.

The chain is built from TRBV23-1 and TRBJ2-2; a possible D gene is TRBD2 (6 bases). TRBV23-1 is known as an ORF, though its function is uncertain. V was shortened by 0 bases and J by 0 bases, with 8 bases between the two germline ends. The CDR3 contains 16 residues. The CDR3 loop is CASSQSTGANTGELFF. The CDR3 DNA reads as TGCGCCAGCAGTCAATCAACGGGAGCGAACACCGGGGAGCTGTTTTTT.

This clone has a single count. CDR3 region: CASSLDLGGGLWETQYF. The CDR3 DNA sequence: TGTGCCAGCAGCTTAGATTTGGGCGGCGGGCTCTGGGAGACCCAGTACTTC. The rearrangement links TRBV13 to TRBJ2-5; a weak D match, TRBD2 (5 bases). The CDR3 spans 17 residues. Trimming cost V 1 base and J 5 bases, with 20 bases left between them. CDR1 is PRHDT, CDR2 FYEKMQ, per germline (reference sequence).

The chain employs TRBV7-9 and TRBJ2-3; possible D gene TRBD2, 5 bases. The CDR3 runs to 15 residues. Trimming removed 2 bases at V and 2 bases at J, with 11 bases between. Germline CDR1 reads SEHNR; CDR2 reads FQNEAQ (reference sequence). For the CDR3, the DNA is TGTGCCAGCAGCTTATTGCCTAGCATCACAGATACGCAGTATTTT. Encoded protein: CASSLLPSITDTQYF. Using reference TRBV7-9 and TRBJ2-3 for the parts outside the CDR3, the full variable domain is DTGVSQNPRHKITKRGQNVTFRCDPISEHNRLYWYRQTLGQGPEFLTYFQNEAQLEKSRLLSDRFSAERPKGSFSTLEIQRTEQGDSAMYLCASSLLPSITDTQYFGPGTRLTVL.